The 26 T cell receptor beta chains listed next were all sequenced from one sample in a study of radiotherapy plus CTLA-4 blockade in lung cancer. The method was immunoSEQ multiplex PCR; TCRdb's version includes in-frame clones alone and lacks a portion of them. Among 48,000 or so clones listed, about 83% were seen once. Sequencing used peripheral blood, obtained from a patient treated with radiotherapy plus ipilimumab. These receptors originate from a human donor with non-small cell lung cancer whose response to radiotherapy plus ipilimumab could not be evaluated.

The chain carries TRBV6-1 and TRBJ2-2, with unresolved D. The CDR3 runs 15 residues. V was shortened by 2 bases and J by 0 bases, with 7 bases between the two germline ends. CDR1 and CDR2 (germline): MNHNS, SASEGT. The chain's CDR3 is CASSEPGSNTGELFF. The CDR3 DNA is TGTGCCAGCAGTGAACCGGGTTCGAACACCGGGGAGCTGTTTTTT.

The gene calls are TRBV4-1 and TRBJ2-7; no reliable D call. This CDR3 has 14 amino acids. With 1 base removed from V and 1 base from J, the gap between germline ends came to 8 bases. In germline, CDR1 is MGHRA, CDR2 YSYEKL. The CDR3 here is CASSQAARSYEQYF. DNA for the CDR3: TGCGCCAGCAGCCAAGCCGCCAGGTCCTACGAGCAGTACTTC.

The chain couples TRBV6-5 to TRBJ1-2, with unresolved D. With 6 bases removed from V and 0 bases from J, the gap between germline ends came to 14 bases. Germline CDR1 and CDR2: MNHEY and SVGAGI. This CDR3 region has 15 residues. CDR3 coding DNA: TGTGCCAGCAGCGCGGAGACGGTACCTAACTATGGCTACACCTTC. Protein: CASSAETVPNYGYTF.

CDR3 in amino acids: CASSIGGDRYQETQYF. The DNA for the CDR3 is TGTGCCAGTAGTATAGGGGGGGACAGGTACCAAGAGACCCAGTACTTC. The V call is TRBV19, the J call TRBJ2-5; 8 positions match TRBD1. The junction had 4 bases not matched to a gene; V was cut back by 1 base and J by 0 bases. The CDR3 has 16 amino acids. Germline V gene sequence: CDR1 LNHDA, CDR2 SQIVND (reference sequence).

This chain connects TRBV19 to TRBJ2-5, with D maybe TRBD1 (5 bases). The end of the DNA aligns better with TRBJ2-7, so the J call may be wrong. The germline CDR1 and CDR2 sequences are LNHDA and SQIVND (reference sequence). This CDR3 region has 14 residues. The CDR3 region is CASSINAGSYEQYF. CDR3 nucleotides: TGTGCCAGTAGTATTAACGCAGGGTCCTACGAGCAGTACTTC.

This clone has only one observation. The CDR3, as DNA: TGTGCCATCAGTCATACAGGGGTTGATGAGCAGTTCTTC. Translating it yields CAISHTGVDEQFF. The rearrangement links TRBV10-3 to TRBJ2-1; TRBD1 matches at 7 bases. J lost 8 bases, V lost 5 bases, and 6 bases had no gene match. Per germline, CDR1 ENHRY and CDR2 SYGVKD. CDR3 size: 13 residues.

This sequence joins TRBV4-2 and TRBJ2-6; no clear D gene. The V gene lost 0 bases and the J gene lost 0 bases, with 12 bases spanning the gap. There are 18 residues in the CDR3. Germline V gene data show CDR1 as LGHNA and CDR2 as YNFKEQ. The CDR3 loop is CASSQDGSPSSGANVLTF. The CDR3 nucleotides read TGTGCCAGCAGCCAAGATGGCAGTCCGTCCTCTGGGGCCAACGTCCTGACTTTC.

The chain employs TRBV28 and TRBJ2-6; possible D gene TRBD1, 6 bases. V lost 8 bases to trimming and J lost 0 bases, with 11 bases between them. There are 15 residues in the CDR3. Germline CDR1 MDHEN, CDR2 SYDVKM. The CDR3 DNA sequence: TGTGCCAGCCGGGACAACCTCTCTGGGGCCAACGTCCTGACTTTC. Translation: CASRDNLSGANVLTF.

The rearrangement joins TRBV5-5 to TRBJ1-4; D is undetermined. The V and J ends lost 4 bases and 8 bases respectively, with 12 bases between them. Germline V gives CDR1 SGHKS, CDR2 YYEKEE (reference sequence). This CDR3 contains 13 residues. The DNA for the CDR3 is TGTGCCAGCAGCGGCGCGGGTCGGGAAAAACTGTTTTTT. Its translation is CASSGAGREKLFF.

The CDR3 coding sequence is TGTGCCAGCAGCCCGGGACAGACCTCTTTTAACTATGGCTACACCTTC. Protein: CASSPGQTSFNYGYTF. V gene TRBV6-6 combines with J gene TRBJ1-2, with 7 nucleotides matching TRBD1. Per germline, CDR1 MNHNY and CDR2 SVGAGI (reference sequence). The V segment lost 6 bases and the J segment 1 base; nucleotides outside the gene matches: 11. The CDR3 sequence is 16 residues long.

In DNA form, the CDR3 reads TGTGCCAGCAGCTTGGCCGCAGGGGGCACAGATACGCAGTATTTT. Its protein is CASSLAAGGTDTQYF. The rearrangement links TRBV5-5 to TRBJ2-3; perhaps TRBD1 as D (6 bases). The CDR3 runs to 15 residues. V was cut by 0 bases and J by 1 base, with 9 bases left in between. Germline CDR1 SGHKS, CDR2 YYEKEE (reference sequence).

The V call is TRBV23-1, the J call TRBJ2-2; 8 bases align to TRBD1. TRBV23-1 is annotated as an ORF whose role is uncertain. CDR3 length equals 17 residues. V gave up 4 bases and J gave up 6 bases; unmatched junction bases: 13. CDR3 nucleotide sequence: TGCGCCAGCAGTCTAACGGTGGCAGGGGGCGCCCCCGGGGAGCTGTTTTTT. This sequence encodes CASSLTVAGGAPGELFF.

CDR3 loop: CASSPGFSGANVLTF. The CDR3 DNA reads as TGTGCCAGCAGCCCAGGATTCTCTGGGGCCAACGTCCTGACTTTC. The genes are TRBV6-5 and TRBJ2-6; D not certain. Trimming took off 6 bases at V and 0 bases at J, with 9 bases between the two ends. Germline CDR1 MNHEY, CDR2 SVGAGI. The CDR3 is 15 amino acids.

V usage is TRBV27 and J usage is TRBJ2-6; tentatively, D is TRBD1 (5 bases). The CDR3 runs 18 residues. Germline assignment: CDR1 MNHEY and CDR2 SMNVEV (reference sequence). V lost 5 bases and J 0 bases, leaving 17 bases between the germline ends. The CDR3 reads CASSQRSPGNSGANVLTF. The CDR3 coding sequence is TGTGCCAGCAGTCAGAGATCCCCAGGGAACTCTGGGGCCAACGTCCTGACTTTC. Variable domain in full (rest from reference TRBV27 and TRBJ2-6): EAQVTQNPRYLITVTGKKLTVTCSQNMNHEYMSWYRQDPGLGLRQIYYSMNVEVTDKGDVPEGYKVSRKEKRNFPLILESPSPNQTSLYFCASSQRSPGNSGANVLTFGAGSRLTVL.

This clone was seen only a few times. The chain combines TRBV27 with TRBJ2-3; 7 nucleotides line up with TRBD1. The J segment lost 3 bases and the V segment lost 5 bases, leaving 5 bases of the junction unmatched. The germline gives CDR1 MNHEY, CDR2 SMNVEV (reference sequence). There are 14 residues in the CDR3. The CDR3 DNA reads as TGTGCCAGCAGTACCGACAGGGTTACAGATACGCAGTATTTT. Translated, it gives CASSTDRVTDTQYF.

DNA for the CDR3: TGTGCCAGCGACCCCCTCGAAAAACTAGAGGGCTACACCTTC. Its translation is CASDPLEKLEGYTF. The chain uses TRBV2 and TRBJ1-2; D is ambiguous. Germline CDR1 is SNHLY and CDR2 is FYNNEI. The CDR3 totals 14 residues. Trimming took off 8 bases at V and 8 bases at J, with 21 bases between the two ends.

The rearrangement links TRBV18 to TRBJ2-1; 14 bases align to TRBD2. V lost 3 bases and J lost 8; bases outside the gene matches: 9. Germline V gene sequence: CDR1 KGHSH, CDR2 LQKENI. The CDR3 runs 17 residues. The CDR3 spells CASSPRGLAGGVDEQFF. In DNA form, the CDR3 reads TGTGCCAGCTCACCTAGAGGACTAGCGGGAGGTGTGGATGAGCAGTTCTTC.

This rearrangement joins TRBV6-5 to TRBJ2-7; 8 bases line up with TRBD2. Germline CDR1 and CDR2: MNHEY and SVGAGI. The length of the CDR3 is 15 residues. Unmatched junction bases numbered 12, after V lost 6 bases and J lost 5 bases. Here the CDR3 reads CASSRPGLVTNEQYF. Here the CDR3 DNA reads TGTGCCAGCAGCCGGCCGGGACTAGTAACGAACGAGCAGTACTTC.

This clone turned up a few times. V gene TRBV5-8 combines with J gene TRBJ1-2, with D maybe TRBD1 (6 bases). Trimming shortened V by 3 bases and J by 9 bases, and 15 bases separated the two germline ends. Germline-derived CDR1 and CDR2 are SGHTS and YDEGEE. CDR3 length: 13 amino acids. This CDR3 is CASSWTDRASYTF. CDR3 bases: TGTGCCAGCAGCTGGACGGACAGAGCGAGCTACACCTTC.

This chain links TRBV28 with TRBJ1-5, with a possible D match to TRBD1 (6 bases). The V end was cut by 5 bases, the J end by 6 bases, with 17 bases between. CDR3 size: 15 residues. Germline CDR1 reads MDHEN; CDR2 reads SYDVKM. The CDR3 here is CASSPPGARGQPQHF. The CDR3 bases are TGTGCCAGCAGTCCTCCAGGGGCCCGCGGTCAGCCCCAGCATTTT.

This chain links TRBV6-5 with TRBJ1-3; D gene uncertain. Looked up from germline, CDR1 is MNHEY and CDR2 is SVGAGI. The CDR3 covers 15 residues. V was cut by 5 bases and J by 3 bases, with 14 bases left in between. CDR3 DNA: TGTGCCAGCAGTCAAGGAGTTCCCCGTGGAAACACCATATATTTT. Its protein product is CASSQGVPRGNTIYF.

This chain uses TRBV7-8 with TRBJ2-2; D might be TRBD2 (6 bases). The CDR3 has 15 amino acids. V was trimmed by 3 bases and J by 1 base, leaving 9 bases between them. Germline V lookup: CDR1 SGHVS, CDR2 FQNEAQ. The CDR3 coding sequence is TGTGCCAGCAGCTTCGGCGGGGTGAACACCGGGGAGCTGTTTTTT. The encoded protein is CASSFGGVNTGELFF.

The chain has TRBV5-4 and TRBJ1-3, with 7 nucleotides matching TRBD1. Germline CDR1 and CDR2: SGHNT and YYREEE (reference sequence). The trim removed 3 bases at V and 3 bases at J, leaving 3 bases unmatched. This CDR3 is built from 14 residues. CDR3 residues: CASSSGQIGNTIYF. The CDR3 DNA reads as TGTGCCAGCAGCTCGGGACAGATTGGAAACACCATATATTTT. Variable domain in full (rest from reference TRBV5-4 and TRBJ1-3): ETGVTQSPTHLIKTRGQQVTLRCSSQSGHNTVSWYQQALGQGPQFIFQYYREEENGRGNFPPRFSGLQFPNYSSELNVNALELDDSALYLCASSSGQIGNTIYFGEGSWLTVV.

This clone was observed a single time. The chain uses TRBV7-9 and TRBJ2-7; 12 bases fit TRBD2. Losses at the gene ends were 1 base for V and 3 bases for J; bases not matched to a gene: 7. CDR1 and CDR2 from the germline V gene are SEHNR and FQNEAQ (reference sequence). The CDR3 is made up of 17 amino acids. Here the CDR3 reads CASSLVLAGGVFYEQYF. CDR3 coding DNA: TGTGCCAGCAGCTTAGTACTAGCGGGAGGTGTTTTCTACGAGCAGTACTTC.

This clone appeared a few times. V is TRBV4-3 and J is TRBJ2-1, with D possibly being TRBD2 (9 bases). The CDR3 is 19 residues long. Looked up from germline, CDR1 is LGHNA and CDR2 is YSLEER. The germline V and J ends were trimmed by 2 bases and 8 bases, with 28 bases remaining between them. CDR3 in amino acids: CASSQTGGSVAGAPHEQFF. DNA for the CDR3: TGCGCCAGCAGCCAAACAGGGGGTTCCGTAGCGGGAGCCCCCCATGAGCAGTTCTTC.

In DNA form, the CDR3 reads TGTGCCAGCAGTTACTCGGGGGCAGATACGCAGTATTTT. This sequence encodes CASSYSGADTQYF. This chain connects TRBV27 to TRBJ2-3; possible D gene TRBD2, 6 bases. Germline assignment: CDR1 MNHEY and CDR2 SMNVEV (reference sequence). Deletions cut 4 bases from V and 4 bases from J, with 9 bases between. The CDR3 is 13 residues long.